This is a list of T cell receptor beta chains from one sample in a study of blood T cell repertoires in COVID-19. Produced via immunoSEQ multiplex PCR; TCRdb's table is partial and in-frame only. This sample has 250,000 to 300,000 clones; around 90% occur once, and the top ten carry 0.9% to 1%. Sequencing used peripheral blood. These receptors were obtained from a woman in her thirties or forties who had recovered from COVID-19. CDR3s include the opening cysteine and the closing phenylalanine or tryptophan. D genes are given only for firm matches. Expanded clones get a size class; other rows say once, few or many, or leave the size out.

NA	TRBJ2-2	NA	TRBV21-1	TGTGCCGACCACAGGGGCCCGAACACCGGGGAGCTGTTTTTT	CADHRGPNTGELFF
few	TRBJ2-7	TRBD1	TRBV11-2	TGTGCCAGCAGCATTACCGGGACAGGGGGCCTCGAGCAGTACTTC	CASSITGTGGLEQYF
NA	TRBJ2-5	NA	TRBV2	TGTGCCAGCAGTGAGCAGGGGTCACCTGAGGGGACCCAGTACTTC	CASSEQGSPEGTQYF
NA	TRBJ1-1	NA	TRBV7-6	TGTGCCAGCAGCTTAGGAACAGGGACCGGCACTGAAGCTTTCTTT	CASSLGTGTGTEAFF
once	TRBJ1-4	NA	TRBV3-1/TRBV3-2	TGTGCCAGCAGCCCCGCTTACGGGCGCTGGGGCACTAATGAAAAACTGTTTTTT	CASSPAYGRWGTNEKLFF
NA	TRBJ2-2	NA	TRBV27	TGTGCCAGCAGTTTAAACAGTAACAACGCCGGGGAGCTGTTTTTT	CASSLNSNNAGELFF
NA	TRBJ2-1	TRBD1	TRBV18	TGTGCCAGCTCACAGGACAGGGATCCCTACAATGAGCAGTTCTTC	CASSQDRDPYNEQFF
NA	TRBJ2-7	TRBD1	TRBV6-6	TGTGCCAGCAGTTACTGGCAGGGGGCCGACGAGCAGTACTTC	CASSYWQGADEQYF
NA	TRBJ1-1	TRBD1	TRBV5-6	TGTGCCAGCAGCGTTGACAGGGTGAGGGCTTTCTTT	CASSVDRVRAFF
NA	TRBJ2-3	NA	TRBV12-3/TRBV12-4	TGTGCCAGCAGCCCTCGCACAGATACGCAGTATTTT	CASSPRTDTQYF